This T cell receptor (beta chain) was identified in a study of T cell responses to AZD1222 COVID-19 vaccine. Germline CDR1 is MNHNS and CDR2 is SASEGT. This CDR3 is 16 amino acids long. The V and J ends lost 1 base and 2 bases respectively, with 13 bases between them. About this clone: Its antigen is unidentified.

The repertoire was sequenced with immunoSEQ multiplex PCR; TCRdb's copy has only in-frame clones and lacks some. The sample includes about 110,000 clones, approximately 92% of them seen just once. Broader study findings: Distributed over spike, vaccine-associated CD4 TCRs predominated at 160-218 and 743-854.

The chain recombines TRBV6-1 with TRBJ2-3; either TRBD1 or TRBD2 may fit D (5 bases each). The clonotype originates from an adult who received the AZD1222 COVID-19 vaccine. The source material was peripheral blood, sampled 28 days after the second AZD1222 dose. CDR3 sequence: CASSEVGGANTDTQYF. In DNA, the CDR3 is TGTGCCAGCAGTGAAGTTGGGGGAGCGAACACAGATACGCAGTATTTT.